Below are 16 T cell receptor delta chains sequenced from a single sample in a study of Vδ1+ human thymocytes. Whole-study results and caveats: In the thymus, TRG and TRD repertoires looked highly polyclonal with Gaussian CDR3 lengths.

Their target antigens are unknown. Extracted RNA was reverse transcribed into cDNA. Multiplex PCR used pooled V-gene forward primers and a constant-region reverse primer to amplify CDR3s. TCRdb fed the multiplex PCR reads into CATT to redo clone calling. The sample contains under 80,000 delta-chain clones, 30% to 40% of which appear only once. Sequenced: Vdelta1+ gamma-delta thymocytes from the thymus. Subset defined: FACS-sorted CD3+ TCRalphabeta- TCRVdelta1+ TCRVdelta2- thymocytes. Source of these receptors: a boy younger than two who had congenital heart surgery.

There are a few counts of this clone. The chain uses TRDV1 and TRDJ1, with TRDD2 matching over 8 bases. CDR3 length equals 18 residues. The trim removed 4 bases at V and 0 bases at J, leaving 13 bases unmatched. Germline V lookup: CDR1 TSWWSYY, CDR2 QGS. The CDR3 loop reads CALGARRASYKYTDKLIF. CDR3 nucleotides: TGTGCTCTTGGGGCCCGCCGCGCTTCCTACAAGTACACCGATAAACTCATCTTT.

The chain employs TRDV1 and TRDJ1, with 11 nucleotides matching TRDD3. The V and J ends lost 4 bases and 1 base, in that order; junction bases with no gene match: 17. Germline V gene data show CDR1 as TSWWSYY and CDR2 as QGS. This CDR3 comprises 20 residues. The CDR3 region has the DNA TGTGCTCTTGGGGGCCTCACACGGGGTTGGGGGATACGCGGCACCGATAAACTCATCTTT. Its translation is CALGGLTRGWGIRGTDKLIF.

V usage is TRDV1 and J usage is TRDJ1; no clear D gene. The CDR3 contains 15 residues. Germline CDR1 TSWWSYY, CDR2 QGS. Trimming left V 4 bases short and J 0 bases short, with 12 bases between. The CDR3 region has the DNA TGTGCTCTTGGGGCCAATATACCCTACACCGATAAACTCATCTTT. Protein sequence: CALGANIPYTDKLIF.

This clone showed up just a few times. The chain joins TRDV1 to TRDJ1, with D possibly TRDD3 on 6 matching bases. Trimming removed 1 base from V and 0 bases from J, with 21 bases in between. This CDR3 is built from 19 residues. The germline V gene has CDR1 TSWWSYY and CDR2 QGS. CDR3 protein: CALGEPRPGGEGYTDKLIF. DNA for the CDR3: TGTGCTCTTGGGGAACCTAGGCCCGGGGGAGAGGGTTACACCGATAAACTCATCTTT.

This clone was found a few times. This chain links TRDV1 with TRDJ1; D remains ambiguous. The CDR3 length is 16 residues. Germline CDR1 reads TSWWSYY; CDR2 reads QGS. V dropped 0 bases and J dropped 1 base, with 12 bases sitting between them. The CDR3 DNA is TGTGCTCTTGGGGAACTTCCCCCTGCCGTCACCGATAAACTCATCTTT. Translation: CALGELPPAVTDKLIF.

The gene calls are TRDV1 and TRDJ1; possibly TRDD3 for D (6 bases). The V gene lost 3 bases and the J gene lost 1 base, with 24 bases spanning the gap. The germline CDR1 and CDR2 sequences are TSWWSYY and QGS. There are 19 residues in the CDR3. CDR3 amino acids: CALGESLLGGPLVTDKLIF. CDR3 bases: TGTGCTCTTGGGGAGTCACTACTTGGGGGCCCCTTGGTCACCGATAAACTCATCTTT.

A note on this clone: The identical CDR3 is also encoded by other nucleotide sequences in the sample. The rearrangement joins TRDV1 to TRDJ1, with 10 positions matching TRDD3. V lost 0 bases, J lost 1 base, and 23 bases stayed unmatched. The germline CDR1 and CDR2 sequences are TSWWSYY and QGS. The CDR3 is 23 amino acids. CDR3 in amino acids: CALGELLLYDWEYWGMRTDKLIF. CDR3 DNA: TGTGCTCTTGGGGAACTACTCCTCTACGACTGGGAGTACTGGGGGATGCGCACCGATAAACTCATCTTT.

The V and J genes are TRDV1 and TRDJ1; no clear D gene. V lost 0 bases and J lost 2, with 13 bases in between. The CDR3 runs to 16 residues. Germline-derived CDR1 and CDR2 are TSWWSYY and QGS. Here the CDR3 DNA reads TGTGCTCTTGGGGAACTTACCCCTCCACTGACCGATAAACTCATCTTT. Translation gives CALGELTPPLTDKLIF.

The genes are TRDV1 and TRDJ1, with TRDD3 matching over 11 bases. The V and J ends lost 1 base and 3 bases, in that order; junction bases with no gene match: 13. The CDR3 has 19 amino acids. Germline-derived CDR1 and CDR2 are TSWWSYY and QGS. CDR3 amino acids: CALGEQPAGGYPGPDKLIF. CDR3 nucleotides: TGTGCTCTTGGGGAACAACCAGCTGGGGGATACCCCGGGCCCGATAAACTCATCTTT.

This chain joins TRDV1 and TRDJ1; D may be TRDD2 (5 bases). The CDR3 loop spans 17 amino acids. Per the germline V gene, CDR1 is TSWWSYY and CDR2 is QGS. V lost 3 bases to trimming and J lost 0 bases, with 17 bases between them. The CDR3 nucleotides are TGTGCTCTTGGGGACGATGCTTCCCCTCACGACACCGATAAACTCATCTTT. Translating it yields CALGDDASPHDTDKLIF.

Turning to this clone: The identical CDR3 is also encoded by other nucleotide sequences in the sample. The chain recombines TRDV1 with TRDJ1, with D perhaps TRDD3 (5 bases). V was cut by 0 bases and J by 1 base, with 24 bases left in between. Germline loops: CDR1 TSWWSYY, CDR2 QGS. The CDR3 consists of 20 residues. The CDR3 DNA reads TGTGCTCTTGGGGAACTCGGGACAGTCGGCTGTGGGGTCTTCACCGATAAACTCATCTTT. Amino acids: CALGELGTVGCGVFTDKLIF.

The V call is TRDV1, the J call TRDJ1; 12 nucleotides agree with TRDD3. The junction had 20 bases not matched to a gene; V was cut back by 0 bases and J by 0 bases. The length of the CDR3 is 23 residues. Germline V lookup: CDR1 TSWWSYY, CDR2 QGS. CDR3 in DNA: TGTGCTCTTGGGGAACTAATCACTCTCTACTGGGGGATACATCGAAAGTACACCGATAAACTCATCTTT. It codes for CALGELITLYWGIHRKYTDKLIF.

The chain uses TRDV1 and TRDJ1; TRDD3 matches at 10 bases. Trimming at V came to 2 bases and at J to 3 bases, leaving 9 bases not matched to a gene. The CDR3 spans 17 residues. Germline V CDR1 and CDR2: TSWWSYY, QGS. This CDR3 reads CALGESFPGDTADKLIF. CDR3 DNA: TGTGCTCTTGGGGAATCCTTCCCGGGGGATACGGCCGATAAACTCATCTTT.

J is TRDJ1 and V is TRDV1; TRDD3 aligns across 11 bases. The CDR3 is 24 amino acids. V gave up 5 bases and J gave up 2 bases; unmatched junction bases: 31. The germline gives CDR1 TSWWSYY, CDR2 QGS. Here the CDR3 reads CALGSSLLPAESGGYPLGTDKLIF. For the CDR3, the DNA is TGTGCTCTTGGGAGTAGCCTTCTCCCTGCTGAGTCTGGGGGATACCCTTTGGGGACCGATAAACTCATCTTT.

A few counts support this clone. The rearrangement links TRDV1 to TRDJ1; TRDD3 agrees at 8 bases. The CDR3 is 18 residues long. Germline V gives CDR1 TSWWSYY, CDR2 QGS. Losses at the gene ends were 4 bases for V and 3 bases for J; bases not matched to a gene: 16. The CDR3 sequence is CALGGGLPLGDAADKLIF. The CDR3 nucleotides are TGTGCTCTTGGGGGCGGCCTTCCGTTGGGGGATGCCGCCGATAAACTCATCTTT.

This rearrangement joins TRDV1 to TRDJ1, with 13 nucleotides matching TRDD3. V shed 3 bases and J 0 bases; nucleotides not matched to a gene: 31. CDR1 and CDR2 from the germline V gene are TSWWSYY and QGS. The CDR3 runs 26 residues. The CDR3 sequence is CALGDVTPRGALVRYWGIRDTDKLIF. CDR3 in DNA: TGTGCTCTTGGGGACGTTACTCCTAGGGGGGCACTAGTTCGATACTGGGGGATACGGGACACCGATAAACTCATCTTT.